These T cell receptor beta chains were read from a single sample in a study of T-cell memory formation after mild COVID-19. TCRdb redid the calling of the 5' RACE reads with MiXCR, one entry per CDR3 protein. Here the sample spans some 120,000 distinct CDR3 sequences, about 18% being singletons. The sample taken for sequencing was PBMCs or a T cell subset sorted from them (not recorded which). The receptors originated from a man younger than 35 who had mild COVID-19 (a few samples of this study predate the infection). Cell type and time point are not known. Each CDR3 is given with its conserved first and last residue. Fields, in order: V gene, J gene, clone size, D gene, CDR3 protein, CDR3 DNA. D genes are given only for firm matches. A clone size is listed for some rows: how often the clone was seen (once, few, many), or a class if it is expanded.

TRBV6-6,TRBJ1-1,few,NA,CASSYAVAGTEAFF,TGTGCCAGCAGTTACGCGGTAGCGGGCACTGAAGCTTTCTTT
TRBV7-6,TRBJ1-4,NA,NA,CASSLGGRFEKLFF,TGTGCCAGCAGCCTAGGGGGAAGGTTTGAAAAACTGTTTTTT
TRBV7-2,TRBJ2-7,many,NA,CASSLAAGREQYF,TGTGCCAGCAGCTTAGCGGCGGGACGCGAGCAGTACTTC
TRBV12-3/TRBV12-4,TRBJ2-1,few,NA,CASSAPWDEQFF,TGTGCCAGCAGTGCCCCCTGGGATGAGCAGTTCTTC
TRBV14,TRBJ1-2,NA,NA,CASSPPDSYGYTF,TGTGCCAGCAGCCCTCCGGACAGCTATGGCTACACCTTC
TRBV7-2,TRBJ2-2,NA,NA,CASSLEVAGTGELFF,TGTGCCAGCAGCTTAGAAGTCGCGGGGACCGGGGAGCTGTTTTTT
TRBV5-1,TRBJ1-1,few,NA,CASSLAVNPTAEAFF,TGCGCCAGCAGCTTGGCAGTAAACCCCACTGCTGAAGCTTTCTTT
TRBV2,TRBJ2-5,NA,NA,CATSLGQETQYF,TGTGCCACCTCCCTTGGACAAGAGACCCAGTACTTC
TRBV9,TRBJ2-5,few,TRBD2,CASSVGGGAWETQYF,TGTGCCAGCAGCGTAGGCGGGGGGGCCTGGGAGACCCAGTACTTC
TRBV5-5,TRBJ2-5,many,NA,CASRLTSWETQYF,TGTGCCAGCAGGTTGACTAGTTGGGAGACCCAGTACTTC
TRBV3-1,TRBJ2-7,many,NA,CASSRQGYEQYF,TGTGCCAGCAGCCGGCAGGGGTACGAGCAGTACTTC
TRBV7-9,TRBJ1-1,NA,NA,CASSLAPPAFMNTEAFF,TGTGCCAGCAGCTTAGCCCCCCCAGCCTTTATGAACACTGAAGCTTTCTTT
TRBV5-1,TRBJ1-2,few,TRBD1,CASSAWGSGQGSTF,TGCGCCAGCAGCGCATGGGGATCGGGACAGGGGTCCACCTTC
TRBV20-1,TRBJ2-3,NA,TRBD1,CSAVADRGGTDTQYF,TGCAGTGCCGTCGCGGACAGGGGCGGCACAGATACGCAGTATTTT
TRBV5-1,TRBJ2-2,few,NA,CASSPRDGNTGELFF,TGCGCCAGCAGCCCCCGGGACGGGAACACCGGGGAGCTGTTTTTT
TRBV28,TRBJ1-1,few,NA,CASSLFSGRSTEAFF,TGTGCCAGCAGTTTATTCTCCGGAAGGAGCACTGAAGCTTTCTTT
TRBV11-3,TRBJ2-5,NA,TRBD1,CASSSSGTGGTETQYF,TGTGCCAGCAGCTCATCCGGGACAGGGGGCACAGAGACCCAGTACTTC
TRBV7-2,TRBJ1-2,NA,NA,CASSLSPAQESGYTF,TGTGCCAGCAGCTTATCCCCAGCCCAAGAGAGTGGCTACACCTTC
TRBV7-3,TRBJ2-2,few,TRBD1,CASSANRGRNTGELFF,TGTGCCAGCAGCGCTAACAGGGGGCGGAACACCGGGGAGCTGTTTTTT
TRBV5-1,TRBJ2-5,NA,TRBD2,CASRRGLALTETQYF,TGCGCCAGCAGACGGGGACTAGCTCTAACGGAGACCCAGTACTTC
TRBV12-3/TRBV12-4,TRBJ2-3,few,NA,CASSFIGGTQYF,TGTGCCAGCAGCTTTATAGGAGGGACGCAGTATTTT
TRBV4-1,TRBJ2-1,NA,NA,CASSQARGAKAYNEQFF,TGCGCCAGCAGCCAAGCCCGCGGAGCGAAGGCCTACAATGAGCAGTTCTTC
TRBV12-3/TRBV12-4,TRBJ1-4,NA,NA,CASSFLGNEKLFF,TGTGCCAGCAGTTTTCTGGGTAATGAAAAACTGTTTTTT
TRBV5-4,TRBJ1-2,few,NA,CASSPPGRSDGYTF,TGTGCCAGCAGCCCTCCGGGACGGTCTGACGGCTACACCTTC
TRBV7-2,TRBJ2-1,NA,NA,CASSFPYNEQFF,TGTGCCAGCAGCTTTCCCTACAATGAGCAGTTCTTC
TRBV28,TRBJ1-1,NA,NA,CASSSGAYTEAFF,TGTGCCAGCAGCTCCGGGGCTTACACTGAAGCTTTCTTT
TRBV5-1,TRBJ2-7,NA,NA,CASSPDPTYEQYF,TGCGCCAGCAGCCCAGATCCAACTTACGAGCAGTACTTC
TRBV5-1,TRBJ2-7,NA,TRBD2,CASSFAPGGSNEQYF,TGCGCCAGCAGCTTCGCCCCCGGGGGGAGCAACGAGCAGTACTTC
TRBV27,TRBJ2-4,few,NA,CASTRTAFLAKNIQYF,TGTGCCAGCACCCGGACAGCATTTTTAGCCAAAAACATTCAGTACTTC
TRBV20-1,TRBJ2-5,many,NA,CSAREVRGQETQYF,TGCAGTGCTAGAGAGGTGCGGGGCCAAGAGACCCAGTACTTC
TRBV12-3/TRBV12-4,TRBJ1-1,NA,NA,CASLPGEWSTEAFF,TGTGCCAGCTTACCCGGCGAGTGGTCCACTGAAGCTTTCTTT
TRBV5-1,TRBJ1-5,NA,NA,CASSLDGLGNQPQHF,TGCGCCAGCAGCTTGGATGGGTTGGGCAATCAGCCCCAGCATTTT
TRBV6-5,TRBJ2-1,NA,NA,CASGQGNYNEQFF,TGTGCCAGCGGGCAGGGAAACTACAATGAGCAGTTCTTC
TRBV12-3/TRBV12-4,TRBJ2-7,few,TRBD1,CASSLRVSRAGGYEQYF,TGTGCCAGCAGTTTAAGGGTTTCTAGGGCAGGGGGCTACGAGCAGTACTTC
TRBV15,TRBJ2-3,NA,NA,CATSRDPKKDTQYF,TGTGCCACCAGCAGAGACCCGAAAAAAGATACGCAGTATTTT
TRBV18,TRBJ2-5,few,TRBD1,CASSPGQGETQYF,TGTGCCAGCTCACCGGGACAGGGAGAGACCCAGTACTTC
TRBV7-9,TRBJ2-5,NA,NA,CASSPLTGDTWYQETQYF,TGTGCCAGCAGCCCCTTGACAGGAGATACGTGGTACCAAGAGACCCAGTACTTC
TRBV11-2,TRBJ2-1,NA,NA,CASSLWVVGRDEQFF,TGTGCCAGCAGCTTATGGGTCGTCGGGCGTGATGAGCAGTTCTTC
TRBV7-2,TRBJ2-5,few,TRBD1,CASSAGQGAKTQYF,TGTGCCAGCAGCGCGGGACAGGGGGCGAAGACCCAGTACTTC
TRBV3-1,TRBJ2-3,few,NA,CASSQLGADTQYF,TGTGCCAGCAGCCAATTGGGGGCAGATACGCAGTATTTT
TRBV29-1,TRBJ1-4,many,NA,CSVIAEGNPKLFF,TGCAGCGTCATAGCCGAAGGGAATCCAAAACTGTTTTTT
TRBV7-2,TRBJ2-1,NA,TRBD2,CASSLVAGGINEQFF,TGTGCCAGCAGCTTGGTAGCGGGGGGGATCAATGAGCAGTTCTTC